Shown below are 22 T cell receptor beta chains from a single sample sequenced in a study of post-analysis software for immune sequencing data. Study-level points and caveats: Elevated frequency relative to controls characterized four to six TRBV segments in patients, TRBV5-6, TRBV5-1 and TRBV20-1 among them.

The antigens for these receptors are not known. Sequencing libraries made from TCR beta cDNA carried unique molecular identifiers. TCRdb re-derived calls from the PCR reads in MiXCR, one entry per CDR3 protein. This table has 650,000 to 900,000 distinct CDR3 sequences, 46% appearing once. Sequenced input: blood. The origin of the receptors is a girl aged 10 to 17 with multiple sclerosis.

This clonotype was counted between two and nine times. The gene calls are TRBV27 and TRBJ2-7; D perhaps matches TRBD2 (5 bases). V was cut by 3 bases and J by 3 bases, with 9 bases left in between. The CDR3 length is 13 residues. Germline V gene data show CDR1 as MNHEY and CDR2 as SMNVEV (reference sequence). CDR3 in DNA: TGTGCCAGCAGTTTGAGGGTAGACTACGAGCAGTACTTC. It yields the protein CASSLRVDYEQYF.

The chain links TRBV6-4 to TRBJ2-1; 7 bases are shared with TRBD2. The germline V gene has CDR1 MRHNA and CDR2 SNTAGT. The CDR3 runs 16 residues. V trimming: 6 bases; J trimming: 6 bases; junction bases outside the gene matches: 14. The CDR3 reads CASSAEAGEGINEQFF. Written as DNA, the CDR3 is TGTGCCAGCAGCGCGGAGGCGGGGGAGGGTATCAATGAGCAGTTCTTC.

The V gene is TRBV12-3 or TRBV12-4, the J gene TRBJ2-5; tentative D call: TRBD2 (6 bases). This CDR3 spans 13 amino acids. Trimming stripped 5 bases from V and 11 bases from J, with 18 bases between. This CDR3 reads CASSPRTPGEQYF. The CDR3 DNA sequence: TGTGCCAGCAGTCCCCGGACCCCGGGGGAGCAGTACTTC.

This sequence joins TRBV7-2 and TRBJ2-4; no firm D call. The closer fit of TRBJ2-7 to the DNA end suggests the J call may be wrong. This CDR3 is 12 amino acids long. Per germline, CDR1 SGHTA and CDR2 FQGNSA. The CDR3 here is CASSLLRDEQYF. The CDR3 nucleotides read TGTGCCAGCAGCCTATTACGGGACGAGCAGTACTTC.

To note about this clonotype: One end of the junction fails to match germline, which may point to a read error. The chain recombines TRBV5-1 with TRBJ2-3; no clear D gene. The CDR3 contains 14 residues. CDR1 and CDR2 from the germline V gene are SGHRS and YFSETQ. The CDR3 sequence: CASSPARSADMQYF. DNA of the CDR3: TGCGCCAGCAGCCCGGCCAGGAGCGCAGATATGCAGTATTTT.

The V gene is TRBV6-5, the J gene TRBJ1-5; the D is unclear. V lost 0 bases, J lost 5 bases, and 8 bases lay in between. This CDR3 has 14 residues. Per the germline V gene, CDR1 is MNHEY and CDR2 is SVGAGI. This CDR3 reads CASSYSGSHQPQHF. The CDR3 region has the DNA TGTGCCAGCAGTTACTCTGGCAGCCATCAGCCCCAGCATTTT.

The rearrangement uses TRBV12-3 or TRBV12-4 and TRBJ1-2; a weak D match, TRBD1 (5 bases). With 1 base removed from V and 4 bases from J, the gap between germline ends came to 13 bases. The CDR3 is 15 amino acids. The CDR3 here is CASSLGGGTRYGYTF. CDR3 bases: TGTGCCAGCAGTTTAGGGGGGGGGACCCGCTATGGCTACACCTTC.

This clonotype came up a few times. V is TRBV12-3 or TRBV12-4 and J is TRBJ2-7; D is perhaps TRBD1 (5 bases). CDR3 length: 14 residues. Trimming removed 3 bases from V and 5 bases from J, with 14 bases in between. As DNA, the CDR3 is TGTGCCAGCAGTTTCCGGCAGGGAAGGGACGAGCAGTACTTC. Translated, it gives CASSFRQGRDEQYF.

The chain uses TRBV2 and TRBJ1-4; the match to TRBD1 covers 8 bases. The CDR3 covers 15 residues. Losses at the gene ends were 3 bases for V and 7 bases for J; bases not matched to a gene: 7. The germline gives CDR1 SNHLY, CDR2 FYNNEI. CDR3: CASSDRTGLSEKLFF. CDR3 in DNA: TGTGCCAGCAGTGATCGGACAGGGTTATCTGAAAAACTGTTTTTT.

This chain connects TRBV7-3 to TRBJ1-2; a possible D gene is TRBD1 (5 bases). The CDR3 runs 14 residues. Looked up from germline, CDR1 is SGHTA and CDR2 is FQGTGA. V was cut by 0 bases and J by 8 bases, with 13 bases left in between. The CDR3 DNA reads as TGTGCCAGCAGCTTAACGGGGGATGCGGGAGGCTACACCTTC. This encodes CASSLTGDAGGYTF.

The J gene is TRBJ2-6, the V gene TRBV5-6; D gene unclear. This CDR3 region has 15 residues. Germline V gives CDR1 SGHDT, CDR2 YYEEEE. V lost 4 bases to trimming and J lost 0 bases, with 8 bases between them. The DNA for the CDR3 is TGTGCCAGCAGCGTGTCTAGCTCTGGGGCCAACGTCCTGACTTTC. Translating it yields CASSVSSSGANVLTF.

The chain links TRBV12-3 or TRBV12-4 to TRBJ2-1; 11 nucleotides line up with TRBD1. This CDR3 spans 16 amino acids. The trim removed 4 bases at V and 4 bases at J, leaving 6 bases unmatched. CDR3 coding DNA: TGTGCCAGCAGTTCCCCGGGACAGGGGGTTTACAATGAGCAGTTCTTC. Amino acid sequence: CASSSPGQGVYNEQFF.

The gene calls are TRBV15 and TRBJ2-4; D unclear. The CDR3 spans 15 residues. V was shortened by 3 bases and J by 1 base, with 10 bases between the two germline ends. CDR1 and CDR2 (germline): LNHNV, YYDKDF (reference sequence). The CDR3 nucleotides are TGTGCCACCAGCAGGACATCTGGGGCCAAAAACATTCAGTACTTC. This gives the protein CATSRTSGAKNIQYF.

This clonotype appeared a few times. V gene TRBV7-9 combines with J gene TRBJ2-7; D is perhaps TRBD1 (6 bases). Trimming removed 5 bases at V and 0 bases at J, with 14 bases between. Germline V lookup: CDR1 SEHNR, CDR2 FQNEAQ (reference sequence). The CDR3 is 15 amino acids. The CDR3 DNA reads as TGTGCCAGCAGCGACGGACAGCTGAGCTCCTACGAGCAGTACTTC. Protein sequence: CASSDGQLSSYEQYF.

V and J are TRBV20-1 and TRBJ2-7; D is undetermined. V lost 6 bases and J lost 4, with 16 bases in between. CDR3 length: 13 residues. Germline V gene data show CDR1 as DFQATT and CDR2 as SNEGSKA (reference sequence). The CDR3 loop reads CSADGKVSYEQYF. CDR3 DNA sequence: TGCAGTGCCGACGGTAAAGTTTCTTACGAGCAGTACTTC.

The table lists this clonotype with a count of one. The chain couples TRBV4-2 to TRBJ2-1; no reliable D call. The CDR3 is 13 amino acids. Germline V CDR1 and CDR2: LGHNA, YNFKEQ. The germline V and J ends were trimmed by 0 bases and 8 bases, with 8 bases remaining between them. The CDR3 reads CASSQDPQYEQFF. The CDR3 DNA reads as TGTGCCAGCAGCCAAGATCCCCAGTATGAGCAGTTCTTC.

This clonotype turned up a few times. The chain joins TRBV7-2 to TRBJ2-5, with 7 bases matching TRBD1. Judging by the DNA end, TRBJ2-7 fits better; the J call may be wrong. This CDR3 contains 14 residues. Germline V gene sequence: CDR1 SGHTA, CDR2 FQGNSA. The CDR3: CASSWTGIYYEQYF. The DNA for the CDR3 is TGTGCCAGCAGCTGGACAGGCATATACTACGAGCAGTACTTC.

This clonotype has only a few counts. The chain carries TRBV12-3 or TRBV12-4 and TRBJ2-1, with TRBD2 matching over 10 bases. Germline trimming cut 7 bases from V and 7 bases from J; bases unmatched to any gene: 7. The CDR3 covers 14 residues. The CDR3: CASIPGLASNEQFF. The CDR3 coding sequence is TGTGCCAGCATTCCGGGACTAGCGTCTAATGAGCAGTTCTTC.

The chain combines TRBV27 with TRBJ2-3, with TRBD2 matching 8 bases. V lost 1 base to trimming and J lost 1 base; unmatched junction nucleotides: 4. Germline values: CDR1 MNHEY, CDR2 SMNVEV (reference sequence). This CDR3 is built from 16 residues. The CDR3 reads CASSLWAGGRTDTQYF. CDR3 bases: TGTGCCAGCAGTTTATGGGCGGGAGGCCGCACAGATACGCAGTATTTT.

This clonotype was observed at least ten times. V is TRBV6-5 and J is TRBJ1-1; D may be TRBD1 (5 bases). This CDR3 spans 12 amino acids. V was pared by 5 bases and J by 3 bases, with 7 bases between. Germline V gene data show CDR1 as MNHEY and CDR2 as SVGAGI. The CDR3 spells CASSRGDTEAFF. CDR3 coding DNA: TGTGCCAGCAGTAGGGGTGACACTGAAGCTTTCTTT.

The chain couples TRBV7-9 to TRBJ2-1; TRBD2 agrees at 7 bases. The V and J ends lost 5 bases and 5 bases, in that order; junction bases with no gene match: 9. The CDR3 consists of 15 residues. Per the germline V gene, CDR1 is SEHNR and CDR2 is FQNEAQ (reference sequence). This CDR3 reads CASSPTWTSDNEQFF. CDR3 coding DNA: TGTGCCAGCAGCCCTACCTGGACTAGTGACAATGAGCAGTTCTTC.

This clonotype appeared a few times. The rearrangement links TRBV20-1 to TRBJ2-6; possibly TRBD1 for D (5 bases). The CDR3 covers 16 residues. Trimming pared 0 bases from V and 0 bases from J, leaving 9 bases between. The germline V gene has CDR1 DFQATT and CDR2 SNEGSKA (reference sequence). In nucleotides, the CDR3 is TGCAGTGCTAGAGAGGGGCAGGGCTCTGGGGCCAACGTCCTGACTTTC. Its translation: CSAREGQGSGANVLTF.